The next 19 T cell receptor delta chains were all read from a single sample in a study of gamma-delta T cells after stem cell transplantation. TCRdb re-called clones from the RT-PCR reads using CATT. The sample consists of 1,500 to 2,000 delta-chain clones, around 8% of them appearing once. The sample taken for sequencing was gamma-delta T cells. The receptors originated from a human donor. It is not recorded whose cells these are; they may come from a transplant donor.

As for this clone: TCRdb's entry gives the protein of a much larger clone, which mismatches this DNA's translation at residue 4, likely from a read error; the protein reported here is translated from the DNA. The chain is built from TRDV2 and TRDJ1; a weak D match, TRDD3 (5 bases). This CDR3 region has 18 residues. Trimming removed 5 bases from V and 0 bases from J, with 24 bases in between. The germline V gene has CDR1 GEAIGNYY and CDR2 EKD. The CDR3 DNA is TGTGCCTGTGGCCCTGCCGGGGGTTATACCCTTTACACCGATAAACTCATCTTT. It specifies CACGPAGGYTLYTDKLIF.

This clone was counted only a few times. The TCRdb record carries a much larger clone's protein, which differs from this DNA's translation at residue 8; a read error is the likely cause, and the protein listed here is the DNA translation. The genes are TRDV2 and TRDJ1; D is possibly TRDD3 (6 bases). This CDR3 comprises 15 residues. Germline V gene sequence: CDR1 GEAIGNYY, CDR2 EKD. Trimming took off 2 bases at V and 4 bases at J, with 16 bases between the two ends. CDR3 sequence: CACDILGVGSDKLIF. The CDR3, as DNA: TGTGCCTGTGACATACTGGGCGTCGGGAGCGATAAACTCATCTTT.

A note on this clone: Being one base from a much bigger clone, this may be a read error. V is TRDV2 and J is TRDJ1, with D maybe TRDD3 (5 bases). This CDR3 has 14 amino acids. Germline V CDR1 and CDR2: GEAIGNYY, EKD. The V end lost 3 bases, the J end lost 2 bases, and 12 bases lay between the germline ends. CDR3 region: CACDLLGSTDKLIF. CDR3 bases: TGTGCCTGTGACCTCCTGGGCTCTACCGATAAACTCATCTTT.

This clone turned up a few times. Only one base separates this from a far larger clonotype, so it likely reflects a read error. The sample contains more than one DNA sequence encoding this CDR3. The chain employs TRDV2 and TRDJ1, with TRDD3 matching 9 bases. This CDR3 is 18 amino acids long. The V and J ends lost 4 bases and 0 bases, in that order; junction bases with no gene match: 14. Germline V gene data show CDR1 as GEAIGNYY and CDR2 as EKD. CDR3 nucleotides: TGTGCCTGTGATACCGTCACTGGGGGAACGACGTACACCGATAAACTCATCTTT. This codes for CACDTVTGGTTYTDKLIF.

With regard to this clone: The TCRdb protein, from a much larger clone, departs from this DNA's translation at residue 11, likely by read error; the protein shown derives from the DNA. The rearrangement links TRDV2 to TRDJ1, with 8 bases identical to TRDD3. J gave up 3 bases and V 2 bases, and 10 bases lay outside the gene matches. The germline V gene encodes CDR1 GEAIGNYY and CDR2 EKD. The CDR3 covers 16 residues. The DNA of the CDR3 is TGTGCCTGTGACAGGCTGGGGGAACTGTACGCCGATAAACTCATCTTT. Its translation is CACDRLGELYADKLIF.

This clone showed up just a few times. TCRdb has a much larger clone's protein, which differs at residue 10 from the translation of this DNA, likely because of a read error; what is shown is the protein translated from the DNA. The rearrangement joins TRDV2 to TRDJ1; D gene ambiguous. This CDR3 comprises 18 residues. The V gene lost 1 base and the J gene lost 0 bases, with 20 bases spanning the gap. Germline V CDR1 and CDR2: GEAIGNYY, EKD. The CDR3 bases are TGTGCCTGTGACACATTGGGCTCTAGAGTACCCTACACCGATAAACTCATCTTT. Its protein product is CACDTLGSRVPYTDKLIF.

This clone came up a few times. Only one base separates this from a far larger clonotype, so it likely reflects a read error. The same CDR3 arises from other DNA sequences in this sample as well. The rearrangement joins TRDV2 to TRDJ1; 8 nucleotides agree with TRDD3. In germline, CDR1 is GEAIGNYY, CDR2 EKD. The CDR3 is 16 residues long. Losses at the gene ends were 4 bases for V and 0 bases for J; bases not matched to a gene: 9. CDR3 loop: CACELLGAQYTDKLIF. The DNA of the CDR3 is TGTGCCTGTGAGTTACTGGGGGCTCAGTACACCGATAAACTCATCTTT.

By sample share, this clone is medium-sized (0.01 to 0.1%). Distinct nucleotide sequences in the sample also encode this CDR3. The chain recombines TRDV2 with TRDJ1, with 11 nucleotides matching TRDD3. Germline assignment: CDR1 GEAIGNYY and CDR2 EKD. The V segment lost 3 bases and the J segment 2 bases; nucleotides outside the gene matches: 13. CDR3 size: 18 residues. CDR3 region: CACDPILGDTRLTDKLIF. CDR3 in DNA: TGTGCCTGTGACCCCATCTTGGGGGATACGCGTTTGACCGATAAACTCATCTTT.

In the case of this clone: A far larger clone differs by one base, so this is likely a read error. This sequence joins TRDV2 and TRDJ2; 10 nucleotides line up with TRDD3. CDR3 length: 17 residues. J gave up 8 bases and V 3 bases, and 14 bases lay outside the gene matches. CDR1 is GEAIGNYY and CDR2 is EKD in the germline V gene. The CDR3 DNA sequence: TGTGCCTGTGACCCTATTACTGGGGGATCCCGCTCCGCACAACTCTTCTTT. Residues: CACDPITGGSRSAQLFF.

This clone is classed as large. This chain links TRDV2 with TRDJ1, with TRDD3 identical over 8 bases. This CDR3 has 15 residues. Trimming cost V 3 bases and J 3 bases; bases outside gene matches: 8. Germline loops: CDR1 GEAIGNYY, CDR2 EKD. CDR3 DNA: TGTGCCTGTGACCCCGTTGGGGGATCGGCCGATAAACTCATCTTT. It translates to CACDPVGGSADKLIF.

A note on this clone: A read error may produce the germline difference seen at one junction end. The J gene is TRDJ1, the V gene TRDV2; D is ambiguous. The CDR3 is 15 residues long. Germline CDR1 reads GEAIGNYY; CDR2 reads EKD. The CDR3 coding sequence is TGTGCCTGGGACACCGTGGGCACGTACACCGATAAACTCATCTTT. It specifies CAWDTVGTYTDKLIF.

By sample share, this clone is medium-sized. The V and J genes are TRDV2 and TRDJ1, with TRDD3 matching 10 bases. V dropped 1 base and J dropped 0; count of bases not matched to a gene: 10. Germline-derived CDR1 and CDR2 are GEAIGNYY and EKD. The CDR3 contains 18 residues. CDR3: CACDTLTGGFSYTDKLIF. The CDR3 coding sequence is TGTGCCTGTGACACTCTCACTGGGGGATTCTCGTACACCGATAAACTCATCTTT.

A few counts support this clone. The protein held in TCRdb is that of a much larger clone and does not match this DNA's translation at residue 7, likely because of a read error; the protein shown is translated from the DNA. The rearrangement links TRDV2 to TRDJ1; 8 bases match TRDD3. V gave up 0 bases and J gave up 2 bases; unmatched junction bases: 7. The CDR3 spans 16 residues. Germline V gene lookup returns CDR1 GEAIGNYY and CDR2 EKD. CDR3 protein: CACDTLRGIETDKLIF. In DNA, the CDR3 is TGTGCCTGTGACACCCTCCGGGGGATAGAAACCGATAAACTCATCTTT.

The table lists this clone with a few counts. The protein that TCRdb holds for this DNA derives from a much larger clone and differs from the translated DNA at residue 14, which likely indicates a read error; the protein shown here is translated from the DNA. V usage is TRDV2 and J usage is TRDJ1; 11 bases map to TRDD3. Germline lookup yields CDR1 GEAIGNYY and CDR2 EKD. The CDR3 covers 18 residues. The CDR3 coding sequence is TGTGCCTGTGACACCGTTGATGGGGGATACGCAGGGACCGAAAAACTCATCTTT. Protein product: CACDTVDGGYAGTEKLIF.

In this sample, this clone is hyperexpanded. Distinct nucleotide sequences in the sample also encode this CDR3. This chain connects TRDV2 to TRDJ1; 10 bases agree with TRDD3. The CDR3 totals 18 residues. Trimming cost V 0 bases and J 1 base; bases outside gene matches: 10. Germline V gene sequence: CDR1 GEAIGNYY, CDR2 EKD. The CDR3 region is CACDTLHRTGGSTDKLIF. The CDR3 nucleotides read TGTGCCTGTGACACCCTCCACCGTACTGGGGGATCCACCGATAAACTCATCTTT.

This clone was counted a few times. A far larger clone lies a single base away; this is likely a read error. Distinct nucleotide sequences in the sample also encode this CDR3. Here the CDR3 DNA reads TGTGCCTGTGACGCCCTACTGGGTTCCACCGATAAACTCATCTTC. It specifies CACDALLGSTDKLIF. This chain uses TRDV2 with TRDJ1, with a tentative D call TRDD3 (6 bases). Germline values: CDR1 GEAIGNYY, CDR2 EKD. This CDR3 is 15 amino acids long.

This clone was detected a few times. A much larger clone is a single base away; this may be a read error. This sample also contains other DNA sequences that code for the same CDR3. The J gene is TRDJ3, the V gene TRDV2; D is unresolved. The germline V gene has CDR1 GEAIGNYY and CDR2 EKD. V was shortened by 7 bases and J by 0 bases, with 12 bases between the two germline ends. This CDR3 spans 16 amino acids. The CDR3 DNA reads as TGTGCCTGCGACTCGATTAGCTCCTGGGACACCCGACAGATGTTTTTC. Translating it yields CACDSISSWDTRQMFF.

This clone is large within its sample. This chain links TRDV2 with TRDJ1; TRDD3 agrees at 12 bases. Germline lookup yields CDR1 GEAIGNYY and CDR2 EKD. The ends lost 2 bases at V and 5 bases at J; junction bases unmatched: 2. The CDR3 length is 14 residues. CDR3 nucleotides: TGTGCCTGTGACAAACTGGGGGATACAGATAAACTCATCTTT. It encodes CACDKLGDTDKLIF.

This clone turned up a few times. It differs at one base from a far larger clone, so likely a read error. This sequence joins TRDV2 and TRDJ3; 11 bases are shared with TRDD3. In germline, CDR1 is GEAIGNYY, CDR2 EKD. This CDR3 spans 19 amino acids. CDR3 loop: CACGTLLGDTSWDTRQMFF. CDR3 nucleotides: TGTGCCTGTGGCACCCTGCTGGGGGATACATCCTGGGACACCCGACAGATGTTTTTC.